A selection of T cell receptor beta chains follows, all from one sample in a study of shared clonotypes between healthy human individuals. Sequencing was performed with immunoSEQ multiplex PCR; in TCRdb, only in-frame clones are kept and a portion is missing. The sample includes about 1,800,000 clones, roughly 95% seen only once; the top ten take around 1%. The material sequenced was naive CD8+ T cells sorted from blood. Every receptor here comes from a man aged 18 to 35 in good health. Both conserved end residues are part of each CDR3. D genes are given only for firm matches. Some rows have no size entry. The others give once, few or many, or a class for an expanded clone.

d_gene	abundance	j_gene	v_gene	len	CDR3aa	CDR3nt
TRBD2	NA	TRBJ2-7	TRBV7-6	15	CASSSSGGASYEQYF	TGTGCCAGCAGCTCGAGCGGGGGGGCCTCCTACGAGCAGTACTTC
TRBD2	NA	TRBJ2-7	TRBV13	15	CASSLRGLADYEQYF	TGTGCCAGCAGCCTCCGGGGCCTAGCGGACTACGAGCAGTACTTC
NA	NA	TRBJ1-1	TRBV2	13	CASANPKNTEAFF	TGTGCCAGCGCTAACCCCAAGAACACTGAAGCTTTCTTT
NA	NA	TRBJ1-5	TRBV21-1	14	CASTEGRGNQPQHF	TGTGCCAGCACCGAAGGCAGGGGAAATCAGCCCCAGCATTTT
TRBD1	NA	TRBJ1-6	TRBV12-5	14	CASGLGQGNSPLHF	TGTGCTAGTGGTTTAGGACAGGGGAATTCACCCCTCCACTTT
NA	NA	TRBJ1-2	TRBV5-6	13	CASRTGSNYGYTF	TGTGCCAGCAGGACGGGTTCTAACTATGGCTACACCTTC
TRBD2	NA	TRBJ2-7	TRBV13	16	CASSLTSGGSTYEQYF	TGTGCCAGCAGCTTAACTAGCGGGGGCTCAACCTACGAGCAGTACTTC
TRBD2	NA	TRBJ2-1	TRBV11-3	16	CASSAVTSGGAVEQFF	TGTGCCAGCAGCGCGGTAACTAGCGGGGGGGCGGTTGAGCAGTTCTTC
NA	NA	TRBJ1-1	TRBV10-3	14	CAIRSPWLNTEAFF	TGTGCCATCAGATCGCCGTGGCTCAACACTGAAGCTTTCTTT
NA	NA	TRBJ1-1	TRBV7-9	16	CASSQVLGAGGTEAFF	TGTGCCAGCAGCCAAGTTTTGGGGGCGGGAGGTACTGAAGCTTTCTTT
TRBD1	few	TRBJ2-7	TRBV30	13	CAWSVDRGYEQYF	TGTGCCTGGAGTGTAGACAGGGGCTACGAGCAGTACTTC
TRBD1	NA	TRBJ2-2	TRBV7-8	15	CASSQGQVNTGELFF	TGTGCCAGCAGCCAGGGACAGGTGAACACCGGGGAGCTGTTTTTT
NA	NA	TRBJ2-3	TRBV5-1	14	CASSLSELPGTQYF	TGCGCCAGCAGCTTGTCCGAGCTCCCAGGTACGCAGTATTTT
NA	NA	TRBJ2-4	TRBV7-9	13	CASSLVREDIQYF	TGTGCCAGCAGCTTAGTTCGGGAAGACATTCAGTACTTC
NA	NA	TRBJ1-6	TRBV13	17	CASSLGGTPSPYSPLHF	TGTGCCAGCAGCTTAGGGGGGACTCCTTCCCCGTATTCACCCCTCCACTTT
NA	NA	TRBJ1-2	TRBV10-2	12	CASSVGDYGYTF	TGCGCCAGCAGTGTGGGAGACTATGGCTACACCTTC
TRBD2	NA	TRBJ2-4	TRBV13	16	CASSPRTSGGKNIQYF	TGTGCCAGCAGCCCTCGGACTAGCGGGGGTAAAAACATTCAGTACTTC
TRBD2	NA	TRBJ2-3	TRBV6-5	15	CASSYLAGLTDTQYF	TGTGCCAGCAGTTACTTGGCGGGACTAACAGATACGCAGTATTTT
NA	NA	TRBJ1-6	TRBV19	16	CASSSWSFSYNSPLHF	TGTGCCAGTAGTTCTTGGTCTTTCTCCTATAATTCACCCCTCCACTTT
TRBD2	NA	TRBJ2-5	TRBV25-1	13	CASSEGLGETQYF	TGTGCCAGCAGTGAGGGACTAGGAGAGACCCAGTACTTC
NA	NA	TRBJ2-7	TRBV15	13	CATSNGGALEQYF	TGTGCCACCAGCAACGGCGGGGCCTTGGAGCAGTACTTC
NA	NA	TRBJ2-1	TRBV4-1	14	CASSQLGYYNEQFF	TGCGCCAGCAGCCAATTGGGGTACTACAATGAGCAGTTCTTC
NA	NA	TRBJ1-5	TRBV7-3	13	CASSYGGGQPQHF	TGTGCCAGCAGCTATGGGGGGGGCCAGCCCCAGCATTTT
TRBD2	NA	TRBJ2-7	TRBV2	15	CASKWLAGESYEQYF	TGTGCCAGCAAATGGCTAGCGGGGGAATCCTACGAGCAGTACTTC
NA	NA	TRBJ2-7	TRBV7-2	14	CASSPSGGALWQYF	NA
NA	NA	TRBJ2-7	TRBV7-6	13	CASSDSGSYEQYF	TGTGCCAGCAGCGATAGCGGCTCCTACGAGCAGTACTTC
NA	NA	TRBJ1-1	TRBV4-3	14	CASSPGLLNTEAFF	TGCGCCAGCAGCCCGGGACTGTTGAACACTGAAGCTTTCTTT
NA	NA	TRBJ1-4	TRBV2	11	CATLWGEKLFF	TGTGCCACCCTATGGGGTGAAAAACTGTTTTTT
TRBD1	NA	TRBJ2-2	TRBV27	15	CASSLLQGGTGELFF	TGTGCCAGCAGTTTACTACAGGGGGGCACCGGGGAGCTGTTTTTT
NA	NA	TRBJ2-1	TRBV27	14	CASRGLQGLDEQFF	TGTGCCAGCAGAGGCCTGCAGGGTTTGGATGAGCAGTTCTTC
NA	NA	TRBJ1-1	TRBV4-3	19	CASSQGLFGGTMVNTEAFF	TGCGCCAGCAGCCAAGGCCTATTCGGGGGGACTATGGTGAACACTGAAGCTTTCTTT
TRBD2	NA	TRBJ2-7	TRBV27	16	CASYGESSGGSYEQYF	TGTGCCAGCTATGGGGAGTCTAGCGGGGGCTCCTACGAGCAGTACTTC
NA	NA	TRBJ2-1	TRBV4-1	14	CASSQGGSYNEQFF	TGCGCCAGCAGCCAAGGGGGCTCGTACAATGAGCAGTTCTTC
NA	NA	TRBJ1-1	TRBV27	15	CASSLGGGTGTEAFF	TGTGCCAGCAGTTTAGGTGGGGGTACGGGCACTGAAGCTTTCTTT
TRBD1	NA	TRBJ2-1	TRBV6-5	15	CASSYAGRGMNEQFF	TGTGCCAGCAGTTACGCGGGCAGGGGGATGAATGAGCAGTTCTTC
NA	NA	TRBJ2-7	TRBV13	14	CASSFRGGGDEQYF	TGTGCCAGCAGCTTCAGGGGAGGCGGGGACGAGCAGTACTTC
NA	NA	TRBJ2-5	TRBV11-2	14	CASSSLGPAETQYF	TGTGCCAGCAGCTCCCTGGGGCCCGCGGAGACCCAGTACTTC
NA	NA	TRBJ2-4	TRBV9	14	CASTSGEGGNIQYF	TGTGCCAGCACCTCCGGGGAAGGGGGTAACATTCAGTACTTC
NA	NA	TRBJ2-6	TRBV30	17	CAWKGWGLASGANVLTF	TGTGCCTGGAAAGGTTGGGGGCTAGCTTCCGGGGCCAACGTCCTGACTTTC
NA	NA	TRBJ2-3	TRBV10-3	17	CATRVETLRGDTDTQYF	TGTGCCACCCGTGTAGAGACCCTAAGGGGAGACACAGATACGCAGTATTTT
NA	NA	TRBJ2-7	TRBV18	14	CASSSGYGDYEQYF	TGTGCCAGCTCCTCAGGGTACGGGGACTACGAGCAGTACTTC
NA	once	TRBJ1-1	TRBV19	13	CASRRQANTEAFF	TGTGCCAGTAGAAGACAGGCGAACACTGAAGCTTTCTTT
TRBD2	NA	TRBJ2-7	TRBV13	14	CASPRGLELHEQYF	TGTGCCAGCCCCAGAGGACTAGAGCTCCACGAGCAGTACTTC
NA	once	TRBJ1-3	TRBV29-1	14	CSVDSDSSGNTIYF	TGCAGCGTTGACTCAGACAGCTCTGGAAACACCATATATTTT
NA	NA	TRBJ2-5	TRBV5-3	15	CARSLFPGLKETQYF	TGTGCCAGAAGCTTGTTTCCAGGCCTGAAAGAGACCCAGTACTTC
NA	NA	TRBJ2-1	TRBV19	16	CASSSRLVSSYNEQFF	TGTGCCAGTAGTTCACGACTAGTGAGCTCCTACAATGAGCAGTTCTTC
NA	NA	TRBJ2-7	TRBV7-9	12	CASSFGADEQYF	TGTGCCAGTTCTTTCGGGGCGGACGAGCAGTACTTC
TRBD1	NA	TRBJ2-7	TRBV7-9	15	CASSLPGTGVHEQYF	TGTGCCAGCAGCCTTCCCGGGACAGGGGTACACGAGCAGTACTTC
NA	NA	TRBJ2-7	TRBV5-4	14	CASSLLQSSYEQYF	TGTGCCAGCAGCTTGTTACAGAGCTCCTACGAGCAGTACTTC
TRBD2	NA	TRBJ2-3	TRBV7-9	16	CASSFRAGGSTDTQYF	TGTGCCAGCAGCTTTCGAGCGGGAGGAAGCACAGATACGCAGTATTTT
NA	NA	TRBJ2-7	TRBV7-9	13	CASSPKDGYEQYF	TGTGCCAGCAGCCCCAAGGATGGGTACGAGCAGTACTTC
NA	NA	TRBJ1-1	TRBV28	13	CASSFRVSTEAFF	TGTGCCAGCAGTTTTAGGGTGAGCACTGAAGCTTTCTTT
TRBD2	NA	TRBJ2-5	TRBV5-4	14	CASSFSGSQETQYF	TGTGCCAGCAGCTTCAGCGGGAGTCAGGAGACCCAGTACTTC
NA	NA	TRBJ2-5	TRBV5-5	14	CASSLEDGAETQYF	TGTGCCAGCAGCTTGGAGGACGGGGCAGAGACCCAGTACTTC
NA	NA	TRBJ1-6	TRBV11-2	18	CASSLHDWDTLDNSPLHF	TGTGCCAGCAGCTTGCACGATTGGGACACATTGGATAATTCACCCCTCCACTTT
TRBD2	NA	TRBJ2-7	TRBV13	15	CASSEGLAGGYEQYF	TGTGCCAGCAGCGAGGGGCTAGCGGGAGGCTACGAGCAGTACTTC
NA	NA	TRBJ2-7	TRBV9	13	CASSVGTPHEQYF	TGTGCCAGCAGCGTAGGTACCCCTCACGAGCAGTACTTC
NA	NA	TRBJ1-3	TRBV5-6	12	CASSYRRNTIYF	TGTGCCAGCAGCTATCGGAGAAACACCATATATTTT
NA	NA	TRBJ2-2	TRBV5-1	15	CASFVTWANTGELFF	TGCGCCAGCTTCGTCACTTGGGCTAACACCGGGGAGCTGTTTTTT
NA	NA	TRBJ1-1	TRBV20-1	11	CSALLNTEAFF	TGCAGTGCCCTGTTGAACACTGAAGCTTTCTTT